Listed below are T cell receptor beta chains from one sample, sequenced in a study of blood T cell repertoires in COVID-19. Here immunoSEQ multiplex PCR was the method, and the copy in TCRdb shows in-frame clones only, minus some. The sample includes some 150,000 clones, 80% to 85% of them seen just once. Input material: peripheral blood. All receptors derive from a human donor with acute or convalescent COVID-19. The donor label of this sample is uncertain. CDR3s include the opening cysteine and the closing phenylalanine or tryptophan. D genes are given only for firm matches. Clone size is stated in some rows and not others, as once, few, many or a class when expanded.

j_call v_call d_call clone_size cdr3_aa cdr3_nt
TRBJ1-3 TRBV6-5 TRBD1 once CASSTRTGFPRALYF TGTGCCAGCAGCACCAGGACAGGTTTCCCCCGGGCCCTATATTTT
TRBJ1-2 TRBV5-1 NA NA CASREVNYGYTF TGCGCCAGCCGAGAGGTTAACTATGGCTACACCTTC
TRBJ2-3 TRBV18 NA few CASSRGSGAAEDTQYF TGTGCCAGCTCACGGGGTAGCGGCGCCGCAGAAGATACGCAGTATTTT
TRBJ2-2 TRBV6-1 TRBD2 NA CASSEPTSGSPTGELFF TGTGCCAGCAGTGAACCGACTAGCGGGAGTCCCACCGGGGAGCTGTTTTTT
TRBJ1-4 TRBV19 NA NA CASSVPRRGDEKLFF TGTGCCAGTAGTGTTCCCCGTCGGGGGGATGAAAAACTGTTTTTT
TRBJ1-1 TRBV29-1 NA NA CSVARGSEAFF TGCAGCGTCGCCCGAGGGTCTGAAGCTTTCTTT
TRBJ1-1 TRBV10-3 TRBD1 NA CAISESRQGTEAFF TGTGCCATCAGTGAGTCCCGACAGGGTACTGAAGCTTTCTTT
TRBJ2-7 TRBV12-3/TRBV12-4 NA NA CASSRDNKLQQYF TGTGCCAGCAGCCGGGACAATAAACTTCAGCAGTACTTC
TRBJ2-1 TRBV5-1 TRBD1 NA CASSTTGQGYNEQFF TGCGCCAGCAGCACCACGGGACAGGGTTACAATGAGCAGTTCTTC
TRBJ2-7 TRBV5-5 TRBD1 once CASSLEGTAVSYEQYF TGTGCCAGCAGCTTGGAGGGGACAGCCGTCTCCTACGAGCAGTACTTC
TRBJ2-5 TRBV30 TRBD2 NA CAWSVWASGGQGETQYF TGTGCCTGGAGTGTCTGGGCTAGCGGGGGGCAGGGAGAGACCCAGTACTTC
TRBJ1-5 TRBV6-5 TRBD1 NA CASRPQGAISQPQHF TGTGCCAGCAGGCCTCAGGGGGCGATAAGTCAGCCCCAGCATTTT
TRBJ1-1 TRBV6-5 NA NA CASSSELTVNTEAFF TGTGCCAGCAGTTCGGAATTGACAGTGAACACTGAAGCTTTCTTT
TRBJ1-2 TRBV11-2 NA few CASSLRQNYGYTF TGTGCCAGCAGCTTGAGACAGAACTATGGCTACACCTTC
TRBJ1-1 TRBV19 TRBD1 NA CASSTGQGALTGEAFF TGTGCCAGTAGCACGGGACAGGGGGCTTTGACCGGGGAAGCTTTCTTT
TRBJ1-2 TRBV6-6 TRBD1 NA CASSRLRTGDYGYTF TGTGCCAGCAGCCGACTCCGTACAGGGGACTATGGCTACACCTTC
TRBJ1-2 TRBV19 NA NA CATKAVGKNYGYTF TGTGCCACCAAAGCGGTCGGGAAAAACTATGGCTACACCTTC
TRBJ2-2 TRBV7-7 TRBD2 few CASSPGWRGSPGELFF TGTGCTAGCAGCCCCGGCTGGCGGGGGTCCCCCGGGGAGCTGTTTTTT
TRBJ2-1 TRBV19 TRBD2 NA CASSPGTSGSYNEQFF TGTGCCAGTAGCCCAGGGACTAGCGGTTCCTACAATGAGCAGTTCTTC
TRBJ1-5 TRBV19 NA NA CASSRREDQPQHF TGTGCCAGTAGTCGGAGGGAGGATCAGCCCCAGCATTTT
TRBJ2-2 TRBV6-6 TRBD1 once CASRSDRVDAGELFF TGTGCCAGCAGATCGGACAGGGTGGACGCCGGGGAGCTGTTTTTT
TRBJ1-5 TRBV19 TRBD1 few CASTLTGPLSGSQHF TGTGCCAGTACCCTGACAGGGCCCCTATCAGGTTCCCAGCATTTT
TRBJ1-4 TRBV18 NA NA CASSPGADEKLFF TGTGCCAGCTCACCAGGGGCAGATGAAAAACTGTTTTTT
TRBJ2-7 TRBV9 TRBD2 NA CASSVGSGGQDEQYF TGTGCCAGCAGCGTAGGGTCGGGGGGGCAGGACGAGCAGTACTTC
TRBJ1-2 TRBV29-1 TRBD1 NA CSVETGDNYGYTF TGCAGCGTTGAGACAGGGGATAACTATGGCTACACCTTC
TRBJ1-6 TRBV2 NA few CASATRNSPLHF TGTGCCAGCGCCACGCGTAATTCACCCCTCCACTTT
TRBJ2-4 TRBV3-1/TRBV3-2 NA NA CASSQEGRPSDIQYF TGTGCCAGCAGCCAAGAGGGGAGGCCTAGTGACATTCAGTACTTC
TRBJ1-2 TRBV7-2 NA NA CASSLGRPGVDGYTF TGTGCCAGCAGCTTAGGGCGGCCAGGGGTAGATGGCTACACCTTC
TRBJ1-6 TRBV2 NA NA CASGRVGDSPLHF TGTGCCAGCGGCAGGGTGGGTGATTCACCCCTCCACTTT
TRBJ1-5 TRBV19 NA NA CASTTGSLADQPQHF TGTGCCAGTACGACTGGCAGCCTGGCCGATCAGCCCCAGCATTTT
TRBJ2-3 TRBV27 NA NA CASKQRATSTDTQYF TGTGCCAGCAAACAGCGGGCTACTAGCACAGATACGCAGTATTTT
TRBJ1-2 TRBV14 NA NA CASSPLGAGLGYTF TGTGCCAGCAGCCCCTTAGGGGCAGGGCTAGGCTACACCTTC
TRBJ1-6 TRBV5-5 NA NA CASSPGGEISPLHF TGTGCCAGCAGTCCCGGGGGTGAGATTTCACCCCTCCACTTT
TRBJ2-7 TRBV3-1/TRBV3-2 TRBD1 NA CASSQGVSRTGNSYEQYF TGTGCCAGCAGCCAAGGGGTCTCTCGGACAGGCAACTCCTACGAGCAGTACTTC
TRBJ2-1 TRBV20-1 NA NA CSAGVLDEQFF TGCAGTGCTGGAGTACTAGATGAGCAGTTCTTC
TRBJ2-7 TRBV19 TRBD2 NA CASSARGTSESYEQYF TGTGCCAGTAGCGCTAGGGGGACTAGCGAATCCTACGAGCAGTACTTC
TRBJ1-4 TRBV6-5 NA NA CASSPSGGRGEKLFF TGTGCCAGCAGCCCATCCGGGGGGCGTGGTGAAAAACTGTTTTTT
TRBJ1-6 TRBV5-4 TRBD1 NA CASSLQDRVDSPLHF TGTGCCAGCAGCTTACAAGACAGGGTTGATTCACCCCTCCACTTT
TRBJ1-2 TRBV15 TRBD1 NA CATSRLIGTGYGYTF TGTGCCACCAGCAGACTCATCGGGACAGGGTATGGCTACACCTTC
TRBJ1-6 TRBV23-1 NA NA CASSQSRYRLGHSPLHF TGCGCCAGCAGTCAATCTCGGTACAGGCTAGGGCATTCACCCCTCCACTTT
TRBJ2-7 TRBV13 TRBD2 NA CASSRRGSGRAWEQYF TGTGCCAGCAGCCGTCGTGGTAGCGGGAGGGCCTGGGAGCAGTACTTC
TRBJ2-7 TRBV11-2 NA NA CASSLGDNYEQYF TGTGCCAGCAGCTTAGGGGACAACTACGAGCAGTACTTC
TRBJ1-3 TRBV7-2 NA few CASSSGTFLSGNTIYF TGTGCCAGCAGCTCCGGGACATTTCTCTCTGGAAACACCATATATTTT
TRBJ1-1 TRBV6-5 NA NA CASSWIRDTEAFF TGTGCCAGCAGCTGGATCAGGGACACTGAAGCTTTCTTT
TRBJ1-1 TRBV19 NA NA CASTGVSSGQMNTEAFF TGTGCCAGTACAGGAGTGAGTAGTGGACAGATGAACACTGAAGCTTTCTTT
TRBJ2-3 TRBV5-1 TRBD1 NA CASSLGTGGTDTQYF TGCGCCAGCAGCTTGGGGACAGGGGGCACAGATACGCAGTATTTT